Following are 27 T cell receptor beta chains from one sample sequenced in a study of T cell repertoires in cytomegalovirus infection. TCRdb re-called the reads with MiXCR, one entry per CDR3 protein. The repertoire holds tens of thousands of distinct CDR3 sequences, with about 29% as singletons. For these receptors, no antigen is known. Sequences were derived from CD8+ T cells from cultured PBMCs, sampled from culture after CMV antigen stimulation. The receptors originated from a human donor in good health (CMV status not recorded). Some clones in this sample may be carry-over from other donors' samples.

This clonotype has a handful of counts. The genes are TRBV6-2 or TRBV6-3 and TRBJ2-5, with 10 bases lining up with TRBD2. The J segment lost 4 bases and the V segment lost 0 bases, leaving 5 bases of the junction unmatched. This CDR3 spans 16 amino acids. Germline CDR1 is MNHEY and CDR2 is SVGEGT. As DNA, the CDR3 is TGTGCCAGCAGTTACTCTGAAGCGGGAGGGCCAGAGACCCAGTACTTC. It translates to CASSYSEAGGPETQYF.

This clonotype was counted a single time. This chain uses TRBV15 with TRBJ2-5; no clear D. In germline, CDR1 is LNHNV, CDR2 YYDKDF (reference sequence). Trimming removed 4 bases from V and 1 base from J, with 16 bases in between. The CDR3 has 16 amino acids. The CDR3 DNA sequence: TGTGCCACCAGCAAGGGTGTTGGAGAGACCCAAGAGACCCAGTACTTC. It translates to CATSKGVGETQETQYF. Together with reference TRBV15 and TRBJ2-5, the CDR3 gives the full variable domain: DAMVIQNPRYQVTQFGKPVTLSCSQTLNHNVMYWYQQKSSQAPKLLFHYYDKDFNNEADTPDNFQSRRPNTSFCFLDIRSPGLGDTAMYLCATSKGVGETQETQYFGPGTRLLVL.

The V call is TRBV4-3, the J call TRBJ1-1; D not resolved. The CDR3 runs 16 residues. Trimming took 3 bases from V and 9 from J, leaving 23 bases between them. Germline CDR1 reads LGHNA; CDR2 reads YSLEER. The CDR3 DNA is TGCGCCAGCAGCCAGGGAACTTCGGTCCGCGGCAGTCAAGCTTTCTTT. It codes for CASSQGTSVRGSQAFF.

This chain connects TRBV10-3 to TRBJ1-3, with 9 bases aligning to TRBD1. With 3 bases clipped from V and 0 bases from J, the junction kept 3 bases outside the gene matches. The CDR3 is 16 residues long. Per the germline V gene, CDR1 is ENHRY and CDR2 is SYGVKD. CDR3 residues: CAISERDRASGNTIYF. CDR3 DNA sequence: TGTGCCATCAGTGAACGGGACAGGGCCTCTGGAAACACCATATATTTT.

V gene TRBV28 combines with J gene TRBJ2-3; 7 positions match TRBD2. The V gene end was trimmed by 3 bases and the J gene end by 4 bases; junction bases not matched to a gene: 4. The CDR3 is 14 amino acids. Germline CDR1 reads MDHEN; CDR2 reads SYDVKM. CDR3 in DNA: TGTGCCAGCAGTTTGGTCGCGGGGGCAGATACGCAGTATTTT. Its translation: CASSLVAGADTQYF.

This clonotype was detected many times. V gene TRBV25-1 combines with J gene TRBJ2-7, with TRBD1 identical over 8 bases. This CDR3 region has 17 residues. Per the germline V gene, CDR1 is MGHDK and CDR2 is SYGVNS. Trimming took 2 bases from V and 1 from J; bases not matched to a gene: 10. For the CDR3, the DNA is TGTGCCAGCAGTGAACCCTCCACAGACAGGGGTTCCTACGAGCAGTACTTC. Translation: CASSEPSTDRGSYEQYF.

Many counts were recorded for this clonotype. The chain uses TRBV19 and TRBJ2-1, with TRBD1 matching 8 bases. J was trimmed by 4 bases and V by 4 bases; bases with no gene match: 3. CDR3 length: 14 residues. Germline values: CDR1 LNHDA, CDR2 SQIVND (reference sequence). CDR3 protein: CASSKDRVYNEQFF. The CDR3 coding sequence is TGTGCCAGTAGTAAGGACAGGGTGTACAATGAGCAGTTCTTC. The whole variable domain, filled in from reference TRBV19 and TRBJ2-1, reads DGGITQSPKYLFRKEGQNVTLSCEQNLNHDAMYWYRQDPGQGLRLIYYSQIVNDFQKGDIAEGYSVSREKKESFPLTVTSAQKNPTAFYLCASSKDRVYNEQFFGPGTRLTVL.

The chain couples TRBV12-3 or TRBV12-4 to TRBJ2-1; tentatively, D is TRBD2 (6 bases). CDR3 length equals 16 residues. With 5 bases removed from V and 3 bases from J, the gap between germline ends came to 17 bases. The CDR3 here is CASSHDRLVDYNEQFF. Here the CDR3 DNA reads TGTGCCAGCAGTCACGACCGACTAGTGGACTACAATGAGCAGTTCTTC.

The V and J genes are TRBV27 and TRBJ2-1, with 9 bases lining up with TRBD2. The CDR3 is made up of 17 amino acids. From germline, CDR1 is MNHEY and CDR2 SMNVEV (reference sequence). V was clipped by 0 bases and J by 6 bases; unmatched bases: 9. The CDR3 reads CASSLSFGGGASNEQFF. CDR3 sequence (DNA): TGTGCCAGCAGTTTATCGTTCGGCGGGGGGGCCTCCAATGAGCAGTTCTTC.

This clonotype has at least ten counts. The CDR3 DNA follows: TGTGCCAGCAGCTTAAATGAGGGAGGACCCTACGAGCAGTACTTC. The encoded protein is CASSLNEGGPYEQYF. The chain uses TRBV7-2 and TRBJ2-7, with a weak D call TRBD2 (6 bases). Trimming took off 2 bases at V and 2 bases at J, with 13 bases between the two ends. Germline CDR1 is SGHTA and CDR2 is FQGNSA. The CDR3 has 15 residues.

The chain links TRBV11-2 to TRBJ2-7; maybe TRBD1 (6 bases). From germline, CDR1 is SGHAT and CDR2 FQNNGV. This CDR3 spans 14 amino acids. Between the trimmed V and J ends, which lost 2 bases and 4 bases, there was a span of 12 bases. CDR3 amino acids: CASSLISQGYEQYF. CDR3 sequence (DNA): TGTGCCAGCAGCTTAATTTCACAGGGTTACGAGCAGTACTTC.

The gene calls are TRBV19 and TRBJ1-2; a weak D match, TRBD1 (5 bases). Germline V gene sequence: CDR1 LNHDA, CDR2 SQIVND (reference sequence). The CDR3 loop spans 13 amino acids. With 8 bases removed from V and 7 bases from J, the gap between germline ends came to 17 bases. Written as DNA, the CDR3 is TGTGCCAGTGAGAGCGGTCAGGGCAGTGGCTACACCTTC. Amino acids: CASESGQGSGYTF.

The J gene is TRBJ1-1, the V gene TRBV5-1; D uncertain. The CDR3 runs 14 residues. Germline-derived CDR1 and CDR2 are SGHRS and YFSETQ. Trimming pared 3 bases from V and 3 bases from J, leaving 12 bases between. The CDR3 DNA reads as TGCGCCAGCAGCTGGGGTGGGGATGACACTGAAGCTTTCTTT. Protein: CASSWGGDDTEAFF.

The V call is TRBV20-1, the J call TRBJ1-5; 8 nucleotides match TRBD1. Trimming cost V 1 base and J 6 bases; bases outside gene matches: 8. This CDR3 contains 15 residues. CDR1 and CDR2 from the germline V gene are DFQATT and SNEGSKA (reference sequence). The CDR3 region is CSARVSRTGIQPQHF. Here the CDR3 DNA reads TGCAGTGCTAGAGTTTCTAGGACAGGGATTCAGCCCCAGCATTTT.

The rearrangement links TRBV28 to TRBJ2-7; D unresolved. The V gene lost 5 bases and the J gene lost 2 bases, with 16 bases spanning the gap. Germline CDR1 MDHEN, CDR2 SYDVKM. The CDR3 length is 15 residues. DNA of the CDR3: TGTGCCAGCAGTCCCCCCGTGGAGTTCGCCTACGAGCAGTACTTC. This codes for CASSPPVEFAYEQYF.

This chain joins TRBV29-1 and TRBJ1-2; D is undetermined. From germline, CDR1 is SQVTM and CDR2 ANQGSEA. The V gene lost 0 bases and the J gene lost 13 bases, with 9 bases spanning the gap. This CDR3 has 10 amino acids. CDR3 in DNA: TGCAGCGTTGAAGATGGGCGCGGCACCTTC. Its translation: CSVEDGRGTF.

The chain recombines TRBV2 with TRBJ1-1; a weak D match, TRBD1 (6 bases). This CDR3 region has 16 residues. Trimming removed 4 bases from V and 4 bases from J, with 19 bases in between. CDR1 and CDR2 (germline): SNHLY, FYNNEI. The CDR3 sequence: CASSVDWAGERTEAFF. The CDR3 region has the DNA TGTGCCAGCAGTGTAGATTGGGCAGGGGAACGCACTGAAGCTTTCTTT.

This clonotype has more than one count but fewer than ten. The J gene is TRBJ1-2, the V gene TRBV7-9; D is possibly TRBD1 (5 bases). This CDR3 has 12 residues. V lost 0 bases and J 12 bases, leaving 11 bases between the germline ends. Germline V lookup: CDR1 SEHNR, CDR2 FQNEAQ (reference sequence). DNA of the CDR3: TGTGCCAGCAGCTTAGCGGTCGGGGCCCACACCTTC. Its translation is CASSLAVGAHTF.

This clonotype was counted ten times or more. The V call is TRBV12-3 or TRBV12-4, the J call TRBJ2-1; D not certain. V shed 6 bases and J shed 0 bases, with 21 bases lying between them. The CDR3 is 18 residues long. The CDR3 region has the DNA TGTGCCAGCAGCCCCCCGACTCCCGGGCCCCGCTCCTACAATGAGCAGTTCTTC. Protein product: CASSPPTPGPRSYNEQFF.

This clonotype was found a few times. The genes are TRBV2 and TRBJ2-5; TRBD2 matches 10 bases. Germline assignment: CDR1 SNHLY and CDR2 FYNNEI. V was pared by 6 bases and J by 4 bases, with 5 bases of the junction left unmatched. The length of the CDR3 is 14 residues. In DNA form, the CDR3 reads TGTGCCAGCAGGAGCGGGAGGGCCGTAGAGACCCAGTACTTC. Its protein is CASRSGRAVETQYF.

The CDR3 spells CASSLGRSKGDTQYF. In nucleotides, the CDR3 is TGTGCCAGCAGCTTGGGGAGGTCGAAGGGAGATACGCAGTATTTT. The rearrangement joins TRBV7-8 to TRBJ2-3, with D perhaps matching TRBD2 (6 bases). Germline assignment: CDR1 SGHVS and CDR2 FQNEAQ. CDR3 length: 15 residues. The V gene lost 3 bases and the J gene lost 5 bases, with 15 bases spanning the gap.

This clonotype has a handful of counts. The V gene is TRBV4-3, the J gene TRBJ2-3; no clear D gene. The CDR3 consists of 16 residues. Germline CDR1 reads LGHNA; CDR2 reads YSLEER. Trimming took off 0 bases at V and 0 bases at J, with 10 bases between the two ends. The CDR3: CASSQDWKGSTDTQYF. The CDR3 nucleotides are TGCGCCAGCAGCCAAGATTGGAAAGGGAGCACAGATACGCAGTATTTT.

The rearrangement joins TRBV7-9 to TRBJ2-3; a possible D gene is TRBD1 (7 bases). The CDR3 loop spans 17 amino acids. Per germline, CDR1 SEHNR and CDR2 FQNEAQ (reference sequence). V was clipped by 5 bases and J by 4 bases, with 22 bases between them. This chain's CDR3 is CASSNVAQGRIADTQYF. The CDR3 coding sequence is TGTGCCAGCAGCAATGTAGCACAGGGGAGGATTGCAGATACGCAGTATTTT.

This clonotype was recorded a few times. The chain carries TRBV19 and TRBJ2-1; D is perhaps TRBD2 (6 bases). The CDR3 is 14 residues long. CDR1 LNHDA and CDR2 SQIVND come from the germline V gene (reference sequence). V was trimmed by 1 base and J by 5 bases, leaving 9 bases between them. CDR3 DNA: TGTGCCAGTAGTATAGGACTAGGGGACAATGAGCAGTTCTTC. This sequence encodes CASSIGLGDNEQFF.

J is TRBJ2-3 and V is TRBV12-3 or TRBV12-4; 7 bases line up with TRBD2. Losses at the gene ends were 10 bases for V and 2 bases for J; bases not matched to a gene: 9. CDR3 size: 14 residues. The CDR3 sequence: CATRSLADTDTQYF. CDR3 coding DNA: TGTGCCACCAGAAGCCTAGCGGACACAGATACGCAGTATTTT.

This clonotype has only a few counts. The V gene is TRBV10-3, the J gene TRBJ2-1; D might be TRBD1 (5 bases). Germline CDR1 reads ENHRY; CDR2 reads SYGVKD. The CDR3 is 15 amino acids. Trimming took 2 bases from V and 7 from J, leaving 15 bases between them. CDR3 loop: CAISERQRTGNEQFF. CDR3 nucleotide sequence: TGTGCCATCAGTGAGCGACAGAGGACGGGTAATGAGCAGTTCTTC.

This clonotype has a handful of counts. The V and J genes are TRBV4-3 and TRBJ2-2; D may be TRBD1 (5 bases). Trimming took 3 bases from V and 0 from J, leaving 14 bases between them. Germline CDR1 reads LGHNA; CDR2 reads YSLEER. The length of the CDR3 is 17 residues. CDR3 DNA: TGCGCCAGCAGCCAGGACCTTAGGGGTTCGAACACCGGGGAGCTGTTTTTT. Protein: CASSQDLRGSNTGELFF.